The 17 T cell receptor beta chains given below trace back to one sample, sequenced in a study of Graves' ophthalmopathy and Graves' hyperthyroidism. Researchers took RNA transcripts and amplified TCR beta CDR3 regions from them. Second-round multiplex PCR followed a first-round RT-PCR using HTBI primers. From the multiplex PCR reads, TCRdb called clonotypes with MiXCR, one entry per CDR3 protein. The sample lists nearly 400,000 distinct CDR3 sequences, about 17% seen once, with approximately 1.4% in the top ten. Sequenced sample: peripheral blood. These receptors were taken from a woman aged 18-30 years with Graves' ophthalmopathy.

This clonotype appeared many times. This chain links TRBV11-2 with TRBJ1-1; D remains unclear. With 4 bases removed from V and 10 bases from J, the gap between germline ends came to 16 bases. This CDR3 region has 13 residues. The germline V gene has CDR1 SGHAT and CDR2 FQNNGV. The CDR3 DNA reads TGTGCCAGCAGCTCTCCTGGGGAACAGACAGCTTTCTTT. Its protein product is CASSSPGEQTAFF.

The table lists this clonotype with many counts. This CDR3 reads CASRPNRAGANVLTF. CDR3 DNA sequence: TGTGCCAGCAGACCTAACAGGGCTGGGGCCAACGTCCTGACTTTC. The chain is built from TRBV6-5 and TRBJ2-6; weak D call: TRBD1 (6 bases). The CDR3 is 15 amino acids. Germline lookup yields CDR1 MNHEY and CDR2 SVGAGI. V lost 6 bases, J lost 2 bases, and 11 bases lay in between.

This clonotype appeared many times. This CDR3 is CASSLVGGDTEAFF. The CDR3 region has the DNA TGTGCCAGCAGCTTAGTTGGGGGGGACACTGAAGCTTTCTTT. This chain links TRBV7-9 with TRBJ1-1, with D perhaps TRBD1 (5 bases). Trimming removed 1 base from V and 3 bases from J, with 9 bases in between. This CDR3 spans 14 amino acids. CDR1 and CDR2 from the germline V gene are SEHNR and FQNEAQ (reference sequence).

This clonotype was detected ten times or more. The chain couples TRBV28 to TRBJ2-7; no reliable D call. Germline V gives CDR1 MDHEN, CDR2 SYDVKM. Between the trimmed V and J ends, which lost 7 bases and 2 bases, there was a span of 15 bases. This CDR3 region has 14 residues. CDR3 protein: CASTDSTATYEQYF. The DNA of the CDR3 is TGTGCCAGCACCGACTCGACCGCCACCTACGAGCAGTACTTC.

This chain joins TRBV20-1 and TRBJ2-2; TRBD2 matches 10 bases. V lost 3 bases and J lost 5; bases outside the gene matches: 3. Germline V gene data show CDR1 as DFQATT and CDR2 as SNEGSKA (reference sequence). This CDR3 spans 14 amino acids. The CDR3 DNA sequence: TGCAGTGCTAGGAGCGGGGGGGCGACCGGGGAGCTGTTTTTT. Protein: CSARSGGATGELFF.

This clonotype was detected ten times or more. This chain joins TRBV30 and TRBJ2-5, with D uncertain. Deletions cut 3 bases from V and 2 bases from J, with 10 bases between. The length of the CDR3 is 13 residues. The germline V gene encodes CDR1 GTSNPN and CDR2 SVGIG (reference sequence). The CDR3 is CAWRRPNQETQYF. CDR3 nucleotides: TGTGCCTGGAGGAGGCCTAATCAAGAGACCCAGTACTTC.

This clonotype was seen at least ten times. This rearrangement joins TRBV4-3 to TRBJ1-1; D gene ambiguous. CDR3 length: 14 residues. Germline loops: CDR1 LGHNA, CDR2 YSLEER. V was clipped by 1 base and J by 4 bases, with 10 bases between them. CDR3 coding DNA: TGCGCCAGCAGCCAAGGTCGGGGAAGCACTGAAGCTTTCTTT. As protein: CASSQGRGSTEAFF.

This clonotype was observed at least ten times. CDR3 region: CASGGDHGYTF. Here the CDR3 DNA reads TGTGCCTCGGGAGGGGACCATGGCTACACCTTC. The chain links TRBV6-1 to TRBJ1-2; D might be TRBD1 (5 bases). CDR3 length: 11 amino acids. The germline gives CDR1 MNHNS, CDR2 SASEGT. Trimming stripped 11 bases from V and 6 bases from J, with 13 bases between.

This clonotype has a count of ten or more. The chain joins TRBV7-2 to TRBJ1-2; D is perhaps TRBD1 (5 bases). The CDR3 has 14 residues. Germline-derived CDR1 and CDR2 are SGHTA and FQGNSA. V lost 2 bases and J 5 bases, leaving 12 bases between the germline ends. CDR3 nucleotides: TGTGCCAGCAGCTTATCCCAGGGAGGGTATGGCTACACCTTC. As protein: CASSLSQGGYGYTF.

Many counts were recorded for this clonotype. The chain couples TRBV20-1 to TRBJ2-5; D is undetermined. Trimming removed 0 bases at V and 2 bases at J, with 10 bases between. From germline, CDR1 is DFQATT and CDR2 SNEGSKA (reference sequence). This CDR3 contains 14 residues. The CDR3 DNA follows: TGCAGTGCTAGAGATCTACAGAAACAAGAGACCCAGTACTTC. As protein: CSARDLQKQETQYF.

This clonotype was seen repeatedly, ten times or more. The chain links TRBV6-1 to TRBJ1-1; D might be TRBD1 (6 bases). This CDR3 comprises 16 residues. V lost 5 bases, J lost 5 bases, and 21 bases lay in between. Germline-derived CDR1 and CDR2 are MNHNS and SASEGT. As DNA, the CDR3 is TGTGCCAGCAGTCAACAGCCAGGGGCCCCGAAGACTGAAGCTTTCTTT. Encoded protein: CASSQQPGAPKTEAFF.

V and J are TRBV6-5 and TRBJ1-1, with no clear D. Germline-derived CDR1 and CDR2 are MNHEY and SVGAGI. With 0 bases removed from V and 0 bases from J, the gap between germline ends came to 8 bases. The CDR3 has 15 residues. CDR3 loop: CASSYSLNLNTEAFF. The CDR3 nucleotides are TGTGCCAGCAGTTACTCCCTGAACCTGAACACTGAAGCTTTCTTT.

In this sample, this clonotype turned up many times. The chain combines TRBV4-2 with TRBJ2-7, with TRBD1 identical over 8 bases. The germline V gene encodes CDR1 LGHNA and CDR2 YNFKEQ. The CDR3 has 14 residues. The V gene end was trimmed by 1 base and the J gene end by 5 bases; junction bases not matched to a gene: 4. The CDR3: CASSQGTGLDEQYF. CDR3 DNA: TGTGCCAGCAGCCAAGGGACAGGGCTAGACGAGCAGTACTTC.

This sequence joins TRBV4-2 and TRBJ1-6, with a possible D match to TRBD1 (6 bases). V lost 1 base, J lost 5 bases, and 9 bases lay in between. Germline assignment: CDR1 LGHNA and CDR2 YNFKEQ. CDR3 size: 15 residues. CDR3 residues: CASSQGNRDNSPLHF. The CDR3 DNA sequence: TGTGCCAGCAGCCAAGGAAACAGGGATAATTCACCCCTCCACTTT.

The sample holds many counts of this clonotype. Since no conserved phenylalanine or tryptophan closes the CDR3, a read error is the likely cause. The rearrangement uses TRBV6-5 and TRBJ2-7; 9 bases line up with TRBD2. With V trimmed by 0 bases and J by 3 bases, 3 bases remained unmatched. The germline gives CDR1 MNHEY, CDR2 SVGAGI. This CDR3 has 15 residues. The CDR3 here is CASSYSVTSGYEQYL. The CDR3 nucleotides are TGTGCCAGCAGTTACTCGGTGACTAGCGGCTACGAGCAGTACCTC.

This clonotype was detected ten times or more. V is TRBV10-2 and J is TRBJ1-1; D is ambiguous. Trimming shortened V by 3 bases and J by 3 bases, and 8 bases separated the two germline ends. Germline-derived CDR1 and CDR2 are WSHSY and SAAADI. CDR3 size: 13 residues. The CDR3, as DNA: TGCGCCAGCAGTGATCTGGGGTACACTGAAGCTTTCTTT. Translated, it gives CASSDLGYTEAFF.

Many counts were recorded for this clonotype. The rearrangement joins TRBV28 to TRBJ1-1, with D perhaps TRBD1 (5 bases). The CDR3 consists of 13 residues. V was pared by 7 bases and J by 5 bases, with 14 bases between. The germline V gene encodes CDR1 MDHEN and CDR2 SYDVKM. The CDR3 reads CASTPGGGTEAFF. CDR3 coding DNA: TGTGCCAGCACCCCCGGTGGGGGAACTGAAGCTTTCTTT. Full variable domain (remainder filled in from reference TRBV28 and TRBJ1-1): DVKVTQSSRYLVKRTGEKVFLECVQDMDHENMFWYRQDPGLGLRLIYFSYDVKMKEKGDIPEGYSVSREKKERFSLILESASTNQTSMYLCASTPGGGTEAFFGQGTRLTVV.